This T cell receptor beta chain was recovered during a study of cytomegalovirus exposure and HLA in healthy donors. This CDR3 has 13 residues. Germline V gene sequence: CDR1 SGHTA, CDR2 FQGTGA. The V and J ends lost 5 bases and 6 bases, in that order; junction bases with no gene match: 3. Profiling relied on immunoSEQ multiplex PCR, and the TCRdb table lists in-frame clones only, not all of them. Of hundreds of thousands of clones in the sample, 90% were seen once. Study-level findings and limits: Specificity for CMV antigens was confirmed in vitro for a few of the CMV-associated chains. According to a subsequent analysis, TCR clusters identified in the first cohort showed a tendency to co-occur across the 120 or so validation repertoires.

Turning to this clone: What it binds is not known.

The TCR comes from a woman in her 30s in good health and CMV-seronegative. Sequencing input: PBMCs. The rearrangement joins TRBV7-3 to TRBJ2-2, with 7 bases aligning to TRBD2. CDR3: CASSPGLAGELFF. The CDR3 coding sequence is TGTGCCAGCAGCCCAGGACTAGCCGGGGAGCTGTTTTTT.